The present TCR beta chain was sequenced within a study of T cells in Graves' hyperthyroidism and ophthalmopathy. Findings and caveats of the study: By a 13 V-J model, ophthalmopathy was set apart from stable hyperthyroidism. Among clonotypes expanded in thyroid above 0.001, most were also found in blood.

Graves' hyperthyroidism qualified as stable when ophthalmopathy did not progress within 18 months. Researchers amplified the TCR beta CDR3 regions from RNA transcripts. When the TCR CDR3 underwent first-round RT-PCR, the HTBI primer set was used. MiXCR was run by TCRdb on the multiplex PCR reads, yielding one entry per CDR3 protein. The table records around 440,000 distinct CDR3 sequences, 15% to 19% of them present only once. This clonotype was counted at least ten times. Its antigen remains unidentified. V was clipped by 1 base and J by 4 bases; unmatched bases: 7. Germline V CDR1 and CDR2: LNHNV, YYDKDF (reference sequence). The CDR3 covers 16 residues.

Sequencing was carried out using blood. This TCR derives from a woman aged 18-29 years with Graves' hyperthyroidism. The chain links TRBV15 to TRBJ2-5; 9 nucleotides agree with TRBD2. The CDR3 DNA sequence: TGTGCCACCAGCAGAGCGGAGCGGGGGGAGGGAGAGACCCAGTACTTC. Protein: CATSRAERGEGETQYF.